This T cell receptor beta chain appears in the sequencing data of a study of blood T cell repertoires in COVID-19 (dated by TCRdb to the early 2020s). Turning to the overall study: The collaborator samples originated in the United States, Italy and Spain and spanned the acute and convalescent phases of COVID-19. The repertoires were released in a freely available public database meant as a resource for research on the immune response to SARS-CoV-2. The material from the prospective study consisted of cDNA or gDNA derived from T cells, B-cell-depleted T cells, or PBMCs. Samples were obtained from the ongoing ImmuneRACE study (first 160 participants) and from 1,254 subjects provided by 6 global collaborators. Where available, HLA class I and class II types were taken from metadata supplied by the sample provider and were not determined by assay-based typing. The sample metadata nearly always contained a de-identified subject ID, COVID-19 status, age in years and sex. The dataset comprised deeply sampled blood TCRbeta repertoires from subjects exposed to, actively infected with, or recovered from COVID-19. Study-level results and caveats: How much clinical and demographic metadata was included differed by source and by participant, and the metadata was provided uncurated.

From the cysteine up to the phenylalanine, the CDR3 has a length of 13 residues. Here the CDR3 DNA is all that survives: 39 bases in frame from base 1. V loses 4 bases of germline sequence and J loses 4 bases, and the interval between the two ends is 11 bases. From the germline V gene (reference sequence), CDR1 is SGHNT and CDR2 is YYREEE. TCRbeta CDR3 regions were amplified from genomic DNA using the immunoSEQ Assay, a bias-controlled multiplex PCR. Per the original workflow: The number of nucleated cells in each sample was estimated by amplification of reference gene primers within the assay. To quantify the absolute abundance of each unique TCRbeta CDR3 rearrangement, sequence reads were collapsed and filtered. For each sample, productive Simpson clonality was calculated by taking the square root of Simpson's diversity index across productive rearrangements. TCRdb holds this immuneACCESS table with in-frame rearrangements only. Some clones are missing; in checked studies, unresolved V genes explain under half, and the rest has no known cause. V, J and clone size are those of that table, while D and trimming were read from the DNA. The sample yields roughly 150,000 clones; roughly nine tenths were counted once. The ten biggest clones cover less than 5.5% of the sample.

Collaborating institutions collected whole blood in K2EDTA tubes following their own protocols. For TCRbeta analysis, collaborator samples were shipped as frozen whole blood, as isolated PBMCs, or as DNA extracted from either sample type. A word on this clone: This clone's antigen is unknown. No base quality information exists; no much larger clone differs at one position.

Recombination linked TRBV5-4 to TRBJ1-2; perhaps TRBD1 is the D gene, with 6 bases matching. This TCR was sampled from a human donor in a cohort sampled during active COVID-19. Material for sequencing was peripheral blood. CDR3 protein: CASSLRGAYGYTF. At the DNA level, the sequence is TGTGCCAGCAGCCTCAGGGGTGCCTATGGCTACACCTTC. Supplemented by the reference TRBV5-4 and TRBJ1-2 proteins around the CDR3, the complete variable domain is ETGVTQSPTHLIKTRGQQVTLRCSSQSGHNTVSWYQQALGQGPQFIFQYYREEENGRGNFPPRFSGLQFPNYSSELNVNALELDDSALYLCASSLRGAYGYTFGSGTRLTVV.